Listed below are T cell receptor beta chains from one sample, sequenced in a study of T cell repertoires in ileal Crohn's disease. The assay was immunoSEQ multiplex PCR, and TCRdb's table has in-frame clones only and misses some. The data show about 1,200 clones, around four fifths seen once. The sequenced sample was ileal tissue. The receptor source for this set is an adult with Crohn's disease. Both conserved end residues are part of each CDR3. Each record gives: D gene, V gene, clone size, J gene, CDR3 protein, CDR3 DNA. D genes are given only for firm matches. Some rows mark clone size as missing; the rest say once, few, many or name a class of expanded clone.

>TRBD1|TRBV15|.|TRBJ2-5
CATSRGGQGRETQYF
TGTGCCACCAGCAGAGGGGGACAGGGGAGAGAGACCCAGTACTTC
>.|TRBV30|.|TRBJ2-5
CAWSVLGGETQYF
TGTGCCTGGAGTGTATTGGGGGGAGAGACCCAGTACTTC
>TRBD1|TRBV14|.|TRBJ2-7
CASSEDRGRTQYF
TGTGCCAGCAGCGAGGACAGGGGGCGGACGCAGTACTTC
>.|TRBV9|.|TRBJ2-5
CASSVSGGRETQYF
TGTGCCAGCAGCGTATCAGGGGGGCGGGAGACCCAGTACTTC
>TRBD1|TRBV5-1|few|TRBJ2-5
CASSWGQGGPMETQYF
TGCGCCAGCAGCTGGGGACAGGGAGGTCCCATGGAGACCCAGTACTTC
>TRBD1|TRBV10-2|.|TRBJ1-6
CASSEQGVNSPLHF
TGCGCCAGCAGTGAACAGGGGGTAAATTCACCCCTCCACTTT
>.|TRBV10-3|.|TRBJ2-1
CAISESYADSNEQFF
TGTGCCATCAGTGAGTCGTACGCAGATTCGAATGAGCAGTTCTTC
>.|TRBV19|.|TRBJ2-1
CASSIVRGGRNEQFF
TGTGCCAGTAGTATAGTGAGGGGGGGCCGGAATGAGCAGTTCTTC
>TRBD1|TRBV30|.|TRBJ1-1
CAWSPGGNTEAFF
TGTGCCTGGAGCCCAGGGGGGAACACTGAAGCTTTCTTT
>TRBD2|TRBV5-4|.|TRBJ2-1
CASSPGTSGNDEQFF
TGTGCCAGCAGCCCCGGGACTAGCGGGAACGATGAGCAGTTCTTC
>.|TRBV7-9|.|TRBJ1-1
CASSLGSGRWAEAFF
TGTGCCAGCAGCTTAGGATCAGGGCGGTGGGCTGAAGCTTTCTTT
>TRBD2|TRBV7-6|.|TRBJ2-2
CASSLRPVLAGGTMNTGELFF
TGTGCCAGCAGCTTAAGACCCGTACTAGCGGGGGGTACTATGAACACCGGGGAGCTGTTTTTT
>.|TRBV30|.|TRBJ1-1
CAWIRGQPLEAFF
TGTGCCTGGATAAGGGGACAACCCCTTGAAGCTTTCTTT
>TRBD1|TRBV19|.|TRBJ1-2
CASSRQGAVGYTF
TGTGCCAGTAGTAGACAGGGGGCGGTCGGCTACACCTTC
>TRBD1|TRBV5-1|once|TRBJ2-5
CASSWGQGGRETQYF
TGCGCCAGCAGCTGGGGACAGGGGGGACGAGAGACCCAGTACTTC
>TRBD2|TRBV28|.|TRBJ2-3
CASSSSGGFSYGTDTQYF
TGTGCCAGCAGTTCCAGCGGGGGGTTTTCCTACGGCACAGATACGCAGTATTTT